This T cell receptor beta chain was retrieved from a study of cytomegalovirus exposure and HLA in healthy donors. Study-wide results and limits: Cytomegalovirus association was listed for around 170 TCR beta chains.

At collection, donors were nominally healthy, but unrecorded immune exposures were probable. The CDR3 length is 12 residues. CDR1 is SEHNR and CDR2 is FQNEAQ in the germline V gene (reference sequence). Vbeta (60) and Jbeta (13) primers were used in the PCR. Generated by immunoSEQ multiplex PCR, the TCRdb table keeps only in-frame clones and is missing some. The sample has more than 95,000 clones, about 79% seen once. On this clone: Its antigen is still unknown. The germline gene is not matched at one end of the junction; a read error may be the cause.

The rearrangement links TRBV7-9 to TRBJ2-5, with D perhaps TRBD1 (6 bases). The sample taken for sequencing was PBMCs. The receptor was derived from a man in his fifties in good health and CMV-seronegative. The CDR3 nucleotides are TGTTCCAGCAGCTTAGGACAGGAGACCCAGTACTTC. Its protein product is CSSSLGQETQYF.